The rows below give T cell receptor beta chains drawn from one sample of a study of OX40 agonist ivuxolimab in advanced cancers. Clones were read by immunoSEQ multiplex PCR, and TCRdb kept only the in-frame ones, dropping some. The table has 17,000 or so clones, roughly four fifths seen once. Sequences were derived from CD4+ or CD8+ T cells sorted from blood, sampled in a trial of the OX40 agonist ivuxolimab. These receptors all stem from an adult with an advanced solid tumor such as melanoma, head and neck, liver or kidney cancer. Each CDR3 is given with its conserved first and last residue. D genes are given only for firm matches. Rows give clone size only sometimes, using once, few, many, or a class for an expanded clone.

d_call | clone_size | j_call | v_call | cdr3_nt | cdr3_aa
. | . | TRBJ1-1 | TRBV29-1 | TGCAGCGTTGACCGACGAGGGAACACTGAAGCTTTCTTT | CSVDRRGNTEAFF
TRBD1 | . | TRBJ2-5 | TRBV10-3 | TGTGCCATCAGCCTACAGGGGAGACAAGAGACCCAGTACTTC | CAISLQGRQETQYF
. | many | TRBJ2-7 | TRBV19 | TGTGCCAGTAGTGCGAGTGTCACTAAGGAGCAGTACTTC | CASSASVTKEQYF
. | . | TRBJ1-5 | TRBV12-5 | TGTGCTAGTGGTTTGGTTGGTCTCCAGCCCCAGCATTTT | CASGLVGLQPQHF
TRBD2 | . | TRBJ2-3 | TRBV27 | TGTGCCAGCAGTCTAGCGGGAGGGCCTCGCCCGCAGTATTTT | CASSLAGGPRPQYF
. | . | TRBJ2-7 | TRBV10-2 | TGCGCCAGCTCGATAACTGGGGTATACGAGCAGTACTTC | CASSITGVYEQYF
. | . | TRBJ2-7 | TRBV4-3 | TGCGCCAGCAGCCAAGATTGGGGGCAGGTCTACGAGCAGTACTTC | CASSQDWGQVYEQYF
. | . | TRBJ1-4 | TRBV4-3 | TGCGCCAGCAGTAGTGCAACTAATGAAAAACTGTTTTTT | CASSSATNEKLFF
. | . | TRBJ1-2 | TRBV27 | TGTGCCAGCAGTTCTACAGACAACTATGGCTACACCTTC | CASSSTDNYGYTF
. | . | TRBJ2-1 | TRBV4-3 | TGCGCCAGCAGCCAAGACGGATACAATGAGCAGTTCTTC | CASSQDGYNEQFF
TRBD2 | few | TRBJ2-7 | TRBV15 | TGTGCCACCAGCGCATGGGAGGGATACGAGCAGTACTTC | CATSAWEGYEQYF
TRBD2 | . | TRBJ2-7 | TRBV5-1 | TGCGCCAGCAGCTTCAGGCCGGGGCTAGCGGGAGGCAGCTCCTACGAGCAGTACTTC | CASSFRPGLAGGSSYEQYF
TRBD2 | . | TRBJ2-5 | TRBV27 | TGTGCCAGCAGTCCCCTAACGGGAGGCCAAGAGACCCAGTACTTC | CASSPLTGGQETQYF
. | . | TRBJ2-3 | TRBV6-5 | TGTGCCAGCAGTTACTTGGCGGAAAGCACAGATACGCAGTATTTT | CASSYLAESTDTQYF
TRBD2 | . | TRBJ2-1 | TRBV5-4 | TGTGCCAGCAGCTTGGTAGCGGGAGCTTACAATGAGCAGTTCTTC | CASSLVAGAYNEQFF
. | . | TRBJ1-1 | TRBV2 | TGTGCCAGCAAGGAGGCGCTAACTGAAGCTTTCTTT | CASKEALTEAFF
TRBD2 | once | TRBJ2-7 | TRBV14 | TGTGCCAGCAGCCAAAGACCGGGACTAGCCTACGAGCAGTACTTC | CASSQRPGLAYEQYF
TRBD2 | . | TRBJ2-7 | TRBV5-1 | TGCGCCAGCAGCTTGTTCCTAGCGGGAGTCGACGAGCAGTACTTC | CASSLFLAGVDEQYF
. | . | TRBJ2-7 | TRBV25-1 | TGTGCCAGCAGAAGTTCCGCCTACGAGCAGTACTTC | CASRSSAYEQYF
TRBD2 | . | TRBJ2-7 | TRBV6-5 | TGTGCCAGCAGTTACGGGACTAGCGGAACCTACGAGCAGTACTTC | CASSYGTSGTYEQYF
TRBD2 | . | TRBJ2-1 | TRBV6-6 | TGTGCCAGCAGCCTAGGGACTAGTGGGAATGAGCAGTTCTTC | CASSLGTSGNEQFF
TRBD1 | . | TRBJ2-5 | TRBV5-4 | TGTGCCAGCAGGCTCACGACAGGGGGCTGGGAGACCCAGTACTTC | CASRLTTGGWETQYF
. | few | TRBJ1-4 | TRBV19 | TGTGCCAGTAGTATAAACAACAGGGTACGGGTTCCTAATGAAAAACTGTTTTTT | CASSINNRVRVPNEKLFF
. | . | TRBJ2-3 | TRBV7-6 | TGTGCCAGCAGCCCCACAGATACGCAGTATTTT | CASSPTDTQYF
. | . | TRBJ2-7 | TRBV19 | TGTGCCAGTAGAGGGTCCTACGAGCAGTACTTC | CASRGSYEQYF
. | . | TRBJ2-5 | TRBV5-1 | TGCGCCAGCAGCCTTGATGGTGAGACCCAGTACTTC | CASSLDGETQYF
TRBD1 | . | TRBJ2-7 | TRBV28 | TGTGCCACCTCCTCTCGAGACAGGGGCTACGAGCAGTACTTC | CATSSRDRGYEQYF
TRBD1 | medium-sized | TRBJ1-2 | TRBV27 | TGTGCCAGCAGTTCCCGACAGGGGAGGGAGGCTAACTATGGCTACACCTTC | CASSSRQGREANYGYTF
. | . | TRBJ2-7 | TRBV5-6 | TGTGCCAGCAGACGACTACGGGACGGGAGTATGAACTACGAGCAGTACTTC | CASRRLRDGSMNYEQYF
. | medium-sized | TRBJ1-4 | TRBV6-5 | TGTGCCAGCAGTTTTTTGGGAGACGAAAAACTGTTTTTT | CASSFLGDEKLFF
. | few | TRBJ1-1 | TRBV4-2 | TGTGCCAGCAGCCCAGGGAGCACTGAAGCTTTCTTT | CASSPGSTEAFF
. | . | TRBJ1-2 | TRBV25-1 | TGTGCCAGCAGTGCAGATTACTATGGCTACACCTTC | CASSADYYGYTF
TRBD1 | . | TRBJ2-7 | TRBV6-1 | TGTGCCAGCAGTGAAACCGGGACAGGGAGGGACGAGCAGTACTTC | CASSETGTGRDEQYF
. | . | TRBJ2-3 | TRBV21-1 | TGTGCCAGCAGCAACCCGGGACTAGCTTCGAGCACAGATACGCAGTATTTT | CASSNPGLASSTDTQYF
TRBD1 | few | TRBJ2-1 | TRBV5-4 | TGCGCCAGCAGCCGCGACAGGGTGACTTACAATGAGCAGTTCTTC | CASSRDRVTYNEQFF
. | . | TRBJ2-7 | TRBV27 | TGTGCCAGCAGTTTACTGGGTCCTACCTACGAGCAGTACTTC | CASSLLGPTYEQYF
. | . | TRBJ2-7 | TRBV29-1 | TGCAGCGTTGAAGTAGCGGCAGGGGGTGGCTACGAGCAGTACTTC | CSVEVAAGGGYEQYF
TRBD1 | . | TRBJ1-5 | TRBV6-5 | TGTGCCAGCAGTATACAGGGGTCGAGACAGCCCCAGCATTTT | CASSIQGSRQPQHF
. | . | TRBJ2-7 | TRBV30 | TGTGCCTGCACCTTCCAGGATTCCTACGAGCAGTACTTC | CACTFQDSYEQYF
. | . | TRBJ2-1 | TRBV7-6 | TGTGCCAGCAGCTTAGCTCGGCGAGGAACCGATGAGCAGTTCTTC | CASSLARRGTDEQFF
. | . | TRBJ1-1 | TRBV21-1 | TGTGCCAGCAGCACGCGAAAACGTAAGAACAACACTGAAGCTTTCTTT | CASSTRKRKNNTEAFF
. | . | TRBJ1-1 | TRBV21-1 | TGTGCCAGCAGCAAAGTTTGGCACACTGAAGCCTTCTTT | CASSKVWHTEAFF
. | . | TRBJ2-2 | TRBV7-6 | TGTGCCAGCAGCCCCTACACCGGGGAGCTGTTTTTT | CASSPYTGELFF
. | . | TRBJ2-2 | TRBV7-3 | TGTGCCAGCAGCTTAAAACTGGGGGAGCTGTTTTTT | CASSLKLGELFF
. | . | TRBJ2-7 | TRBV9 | TGTGCCAGCAGTCAACGACTAGACCCCTACGAGCAGTACTTC | CASSQRLDPYEQYF
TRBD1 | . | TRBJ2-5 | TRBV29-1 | TGCAGCCTTAAACCCACAGGGACAGACCAAGAGACCCAGTACTTC | CSLKPTGTDQETQYF
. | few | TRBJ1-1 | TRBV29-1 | TGCAGCGTCCCCCTGAACACTGAAGCTTTCTTT | CSVPLNTEAFF
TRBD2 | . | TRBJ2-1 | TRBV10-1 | TGCGCCAGCAATCCGGGACTAGCGGGCTATGAGCAGTTCTTC | CASNPGLAGYEQFF
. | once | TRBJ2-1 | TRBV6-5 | TGTGCCAGCAGTTACTACCAGGGTGGAGAGCAGTTCTTC | CASSYYQGGEQFF
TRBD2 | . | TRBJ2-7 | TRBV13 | TGTGCCAGCGCCGGGACTAGCGCACCCTACGAGCAGTACTTC | CASAGTSAPYEQYF
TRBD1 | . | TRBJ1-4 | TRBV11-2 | TGTGCCAGCAGCTTAGGCCCCGGACAGGTTCTAAATGAAAAACTGTTTTTT | CASSLGPGQVLNEKLFF
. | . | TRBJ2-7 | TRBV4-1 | TGCGCCAGCAGCCAAGATCACCAGCGCCAGGCCTACGAGCAGTACTTC | CASSQDHQRQAYEQYF
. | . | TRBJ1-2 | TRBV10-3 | TGTGCCATCAGGCGGGACCGGGAGAGGTATGGCTACACCTTC | CAIRRDRERYGYTF
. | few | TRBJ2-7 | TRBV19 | TGTGCCAGTAGTGTGGCACCGTCCTACGAGCAGTACTTC | CASSVAPSYEQYF
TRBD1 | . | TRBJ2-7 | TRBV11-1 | TGTGCCAGCACCGAAGACAGGGTCTACGAGCAGTACTTC | CASTEDRVYEQYF